A selection of T cell receptor beta chains follows, all from one sample in a study of identical twins. MiXCR, run by TCRdb on the 5' RACE reads, gives a single entry per CDR3 protein. The sample has about 810,000 distinct CDR3 sequences, 9% to 15% seen once; the top ten hold around 1.5%. In addition, the sample was reused for a study of yellow fever vaccine responses in identical twins.

Sequences were obtained from PBMCs. These receptors were taken from a woman aged 18-29 years in good health. Each CDR3 is given without its conserved first and last residue.

v_gene: TRBV18; j_gene: TRBJ1-3; CDR3aa: ASQDSSGNTIY
v_gene: TRBV20-1; j_gene: TRBJ1-2; CDR3aa: SARDSRVYGYT
v_gene: TRBV24-1; j_gene: TRBJ2-1; CDR3aa: ATSDLRGDSDRSSYNEQF
v_gene: TRBV20-1; j_gene: TRBJ2-2; CDR3aa: SARHYARGRGELF
v_gene: TRBV12-3/TRBV12-4; j_gene: TRBJ2-3; CDR3aa: ASSLNLAGDTQY
v_gene: TRBV7-9; j_gene: TRBJ2-5; CDR3aa: ASSSQRDLIQETQY
v_gene: TRBV2; j_gene: TRBJ2-3; CDR3aa: ATFDRTLTDTQY
v_gene: TRBV12-3/TRBV12-4; j_gene: TRBJ1-5; CDR3aa: ASSPGPGQPQH
v_gene: TRBV20-1; j_gene: TRBJ1-2; CDR3aa: SAAPRGQSYGYT
v_gene: TRBV6-5; j_gene: TRBJ1-1; CDR3aa: ASSYDKTGGNTEAF
v_gene: TRBV4-2; j_gene: TRBJ2-1; CDR3aa: ASSFGLGTYNEQF
v_gene: TRBV5-1; j_gene: TRBJ2-1; CDR3aa: ASSLSGTGYNEQF
v_gene: TRBV7-9; j_gene: TRBJ1-6; CDR3aa: ASSSPDGQGSSPLH
v_gene: TRBV20-1; j_gene: TRBJ2-2; CDR3aa: SATGVRSGELF
v_gene: TRBV25-1; j_gene: TRBJ2-2; CDR3aa: ASKGPGTGELF
v_gene: TRBV29-1; j_gene: TRBJ2-6; CDR3aa: SVEDRGQGKDSGANVLT
v_gene: TRBV7-9; j_gene: TRBJ1-1; CDR3aa: ASSPAFDEAF